The TCR beta chain under discussion was sequenced for a study of cytomegalovirus exposure and HLA in healthy donors. Findings of the study overall: Productive status was seen about 90% or about 30% of the time for most TCR beta V segments in an earlier analysis. Reports credit the classifier with highly specific, highly sensitive diagnosis of cytomegalovirus status.

The PCR employed 60 Vbeta primers together with 13 Jbeta primers. Per the study methods: Among the unique TCR beta chains that a later analysis counted, about 84 million in all, about 12 million were shared. TCRdb's copy holds only in-frame clones and misses some; the assay was immunoSEQ multiplex PCR. That table supplies the V and J calls and clone size; D and trimming were determined from the DNA. This table has approximately 190,000 clones, roughly 80% appearing once. Points on this clone: Its specificity is unknown.

Germline V gene sequence: CDR1 DFQATT, CDR2 SNEGSKA (reference sequence). V was trimmed by 5 bases and J by 6 bases, leaving 11 bases between them. The CDR3 extends over 11 amino acids. The sequence was obtained from a man aged 45 to 65 in good health and CMV-seronegative. The V and J genes are TRBV20-1 and TRBJ2-7; a possible D gene is TRBD1 (6 bases). The sample consisted of PBMCs. CDR3 nucleotide sequence: TGCAGTGCTTTACAGGGATTCGAGCAGTACTTC. It encodes CSALQGFEQYF.